A single sample is the source of the 14 T cell receptor beta chains below, sequenced in a study of T cell responses to AZD1222 COVID-19 vaccine. Sequencing was performed with immunoSEQ multiplex PCR; in TCRdb, only in-frame clones are kept and a portion is missing. The sample lists 150,000 to 200,000 clones, about 92% occurring once. The sequencing used peripheral blood, collected 28 days after the second dose of the MenACWY control vaccine. The source is an adult who received the MenACWY meningococcal vaccine as a control.

The chain is built from TRBV5-4 and TRBJ2-2, with D perhaps being TRBD1 or TRBD2 (6 bases each). V was cut by 4 bases and J by 15 bases, with 22 bases left in between. The CDR3 is made up of 14 amino acids. Per germline, CDR1 SGHNT and CDR2 YYREEE (reference sequence). DNA for the CDR3: TGTGCCAGCAGCCTAGGAGGGGGAGACGGGGCGATGTTTTTT. This translates into CASSLGGGDGAMFF.

This chain uses TRBV19 with TRBJ1-2; possible D gene TRBD1, 5 bases. The length of the CDR3 is 14 residues. Germline V gives CDR1 LNHDA, CDR2 SQIVND (reference sequence). V gave up 2 bases and J gave up 4 bases, with 11 bases separating them. CDR3 amino acids: CASSIRAGPYGYTF. The CDR3 DNA reads as TGTGCCAGTAGTATAAGGGCAGGGCCCTATGGCTACACCTTC.

The chain recombines TRBV11-2 with TRBJ1-1; D uncertain. The CDR3 is made up of 14 amino acids. The germline V and J ends were trimmed by 1 base and 0 bases, with 6 bases remaining between them. In germline, CDR1 is SGHAT, CDR2 FQNNGV. The CDR3 loop reads CASSLVGVNTEAFF. CDR3 sequence (DNA): TGTGCCAGCAGCTTAGTCGGAGTGAACACTGAAGCTTTCTTT.

The chain joins TRBV7-2 to TRBJ2-7; 9 nucleotides match TRBD2. CDR1 is SGHTA and CDR2 is FQGNSA in the germline V gene. CDR3 size: 16 residues. With V trimmed by 4 bases and J by 5 bases, 12 bases remained unmatched. CDR3 coding DNA: TGTGCCAGCAGCTCCCCCGGCCGCGGGAGGGGCGACGAGCAGTACTTC. It is translated as CASSSPGRGRGDEQYF.

This rearrangement joins TRBV28 to TRBJ1-4; no definite D call. The V end was cut by 7 bases, the J end by 7 bases, with 16 bases between. The CDR3 runs to 14 residues. The germline V gene has CDR1 MDHEN and CDR2 SYDVKM. The CDR3 reads CASIRAGLPEKLFF. The CDR3 DNA reads as TGTGCCAGCATACGGGCAGGCTTACCTGAAAAACTGTTTTTT.

V and J are TRBV24-1 and TRBJ1-4; the D gene is possibly TRBD1 (5 bases). With 3 bases removed from V and 6 bases from J, the gap between germline ends came to 16 bases. This CDR3 comprises 16 residues. Germline CDR1 is KGHDR and CDR2 is SFDVKD. DNA for the CDR3: TGTGCCACCAGTGATGCGGGGAGGGGAGTGGATGAAAAACTGTTTTTT. This encodes CATSDAGRGVDEKLFF.

The V and J genes are TRBV28 and TRBJ2-4; TRBD2 matches at 8 bases. Germline V gene sequence: CDR1 MDHEN, CDR2 SYDVKM. The CDR3 has 16 amino acids. J lost 0 bases, V lost 10 bases, and 11 bases had no gene match. CDR3 loop: CATTPPGGVAKNIQYF. The DNA of the CDR3 is TGTGCCACCACCCCTCCGGGGGGGGTAGCCAAAAACATTCAGTACTTC.

CDR3 residues: CASSPLIGVQETQYF. As DNA, the CDR3 is TGTGCCAGCTCACCCTTGATAGGAGTACAAGAGACCCAGTACTTC. The V call is TRBV18, the J call TRBJ2-5; D gene unclear. V dropped 3 bases and J dropped 2 bases, with 13 bases sitting between them. CDR1 is KGHSH and CDR2 is LQKENI in the germline V gene. The CDR3 is made up of 15 amino acids.

The V and J genes are TRBV3-1 (or the pseudogene TRBV3-2) and TRBJ1-6, with 9 nucleotides matching TRBD1. This CDR3 is built from 15 residues. V gave up 2 bases and J gave up 9 bases; unmatched junction bases: 5. The germline gives CDR1 LGHDT, CDR2 YNNKEL (reference sequence). CDR3 protein: CASSQRQGGISPLHF. Here the CDR3 DNA reads TGTGCCAGCAGCCAACGACAGGGGGGAATTTCACCCCTCCACTTT.

V is TRBV6-5 and J is TRBJ1-2; the D is unclear. The CDR3 has 14 amino acids. In germline, CDR1 is MNHEY, CDR2 SVGAGI. V gave up 2 bases and J gave up 2 bases, with 9 bases separating them. The CDR3 is CASSYRGGNYGYTF. The CDR3 DNA reads as TGTGCCAGCAGTTACCGAGGCGGGAACTATGGCTACACCTTC.

This rearrangement joins TRBV20-1 to TRBJ2-5; the D is unclear. Trimming took off 6 bases at V and 5 bases at J, with 10 bases between the two ends. Germline CDR1 is DFQATT and CDR2 is SNEGSKA (reference sequence). The CDR3 is 11 residues long. CDR3: CSAQNVETQYF. CDR3 coding DNA: TGCAGTGCCCAAAACGTCGAGACCCAGTACTTC.

This clone has just a few counts. Here the CDR3 reads CASSLRVTDTEAFF. DNA for the CDR3: TGTGCCAGCAGTTTACGGGTCACGGACACTGAAGCTTTCTTT. V gene TRBV28 combines with J gene TRBJ1-1, with D unclear. V lost 2 bases, J lost 3 bases, and 10 bases lay in between. The CDR3 totals 14 residues. CDR1 and CDR2 (germline): MDHEN, SYDVKM.

This chain uses TRBV19 with TRBJ1-1; D remains unclear. V was pared by 4 bases and J by 1 base, with 7 bases between. Per germline, CDR1 LNHDA and CDR2 SQIVND (reference sequence). The CDR3 loop spans 13 amino acids. The CDR3 DNA sequence: TGTGCCAGTAGTACCCGACAGAACACTGAAGCTTTCTTT. Its translation is CASSTRQNTEAFF.

This clone was observed once. The chain is built from TRBV30 and TRBJ1-1, with D possibly matching TRBD1 (6 bases). Trimming took 0 bases from V and 2 from J, leaving 16 bases between them. The CDR3 consists of 16 residues. CDR1 is GTSNPN and CDR2 is SVGIG in the germline V gene (reference sequence). CDR3 protein: CAWSVWGGQQNTEAFF. CDR3 DNA: TGTGCCTGGAGTGTCTGGGGGGGCCAGCAAAACACTGAAGCTTTCTTT.